Listed below are T cell receptor beta chains from one sample, sequenced in a study of monozygotic twins with inflammatory bowel disease. One entry per CDR3 protein, without DNA, is what TCRdb gives after re-calling the 5' RACE reads. In all, the sample yields about 210,000 distinct CDR3 sequences. The sequencing sample was made of blood. The receptors shown here come from a human donor with ulcerative colitis or Crohn's disease, or a healthy co-twin of an affected twin (not recorded which). Each CDR3 is given with its conserved first and last residue. Each record gives: J gene, CDR3 length, V gene, CDR3 protein.

J: TRBJ1-4; length: 15; V: TRBV5-1; CDR3: CASSRTVATNEKLFF
J: TRBJ2-2; length: 13; V: TRBV5-1; CDR3: CATGEGTTGELFF
J: TRBJ2-3; length: 16; V: TRBV6-2/TRBV6-3; CDR3: CASSLWRDRATDTQYF
J: TRBJ2-3; length: 14; V: TRBV6-1; CDR3: CASRLAGYSDTQYF
J: TRBJ1-1; length: 15; V: TRBV12-3/TRBV12-4; CDR3: CASSLGEGMNTEAFF
J: TRBJ1-2; length: 16; V: TRBV6-5; CDR3: CASSYDLGPTQEGYTF
J: TRBJ2-1; length: 17; V: TRBV6-2/TRBV6-3; CDR3: CASTLYRVTSSYNEQFF
J: TRBJ2-1; length: 12; V: TRBV5-1; CDR3: CASSLEGSEQFF
J: TRBJ1-1; length: 14; V: TRBV6-2/TRBV6-3; CDR3: CASSPTGLESEAFF
J: TRBJ1-6; length: 16; V: TRBV7-2; CDR3: CASSGGGLLLNSPLHF
J: TRBJ1-2; length: 14; V: TRBV5-1; CDR3: CASSSGTGVYGYTF
J: TRBJ1-2; length: 13; V: TRBV12-3/TRBV12-4; CDR3: CASSLGGSNGYTF
J: TRBJ1-6; length: 12; V: TRBV20-1; CDR3: CSACLGNSPLHF
J: TRBJ1-4; length: 16; V: TRBV12-5; CDR3: CASGQGQAGFDEKLFF
J: TRBJ2-3; length: 15; V: TRBV7-3; CDR3: CASSLAGETTDTQYF
J: TRBJ1-5; length: 15; V: TRBV4-2; CDR3: CASSLQRTENQPQHF
J: TRBJ2-7; length: 14; V: TRBV4-2; CDR3: CASSQRQGGYEQYF
J: TRBJ2-3; length: 14; V: TRBV14; CDR3: CASSQDLKVDTQYF
J: TRBJ1-3; length: 16; V: TRBV4-2; CDR3: CASSQDGLRGGDTIYF
J: TRBJ2-3; length: 16; V: TRBV29-1; CDR3: CSADQGWGARSDTQYF
J: TRBJ1-1; length: 14; V: TRBV25-1; CDR3: CASSLAGATTEAFF
J: TRBJ1-2; length: 16; V: TRBV5-1; CDR3: CASSLEVGQALNGYTF
J: TRBJ2-7; length: 14; V: TRBV7-8; CDR3: CASSSLGGEAQQYF
J: TRBJ2-7; length: 16; V: TRBV5-1; CDR3: CASSWASAESSYEQYF
J: TRBJ1-1; length: 14; V: TRBV10-3; CDR3: CAISSTQGNTEAFF
J: TRBJ2-3; length: 14; V: TRBV20-1; CDR3: CSARASGGTDTQYF
J: TRBJ1-2; length: 14; V: TRBV3-1; CDR3: CASSPDFGIHGYTF
J: TRBJ1-6; length: 13; V: TRBV7-2; CDR3: CASSLEGNSPLHF
J: TRBJ1-2; length: 13; V: TRBV7-2; CDR3: CASSSWDSYGYTF
J: TRBJ2-1; length: 16; V: TRBV24-1; CDR3: CATSDIGGVSYNEQFF